The clone carrying this T cell receptor (beta chain) was detected a few times. The data belong to a study of blood T cell repertoires in COVID-19. Study-wide context: Samples taken during acute and convalescent COVID-19 were collected in the United States, Italy and Spain. T cells, B-cell-depleted T cells, or PBMCs supplied cDNA or gDNA.

The table came from immunoSEQ multiplex PCR; TCRdb's copy has only in-frame clones and leaves some out. The sample includes 100,000 to 150,000 clones, roughly 78% of them seen just once. The CDR3 extends over 13 amino acids. Germline-derived CDR1 and CDR2 are SGHTA and FQGNSA. The V and J ends lost 2 bases and 8 bases respectively, with 12 bases between them. The receptor was isolated from a man aged 60 to 75 with active or convalescent COVID-19. Sequenced: peripheral blood. The chain uses TRBV7-2 and TRBJ1-2; unclear D gene. CDR3: CASSLSNPRGYTF. CDR3 DNA: TGTGCCAGCAGCTTAAGCAACCCCCGAGGCTACACCTTC.